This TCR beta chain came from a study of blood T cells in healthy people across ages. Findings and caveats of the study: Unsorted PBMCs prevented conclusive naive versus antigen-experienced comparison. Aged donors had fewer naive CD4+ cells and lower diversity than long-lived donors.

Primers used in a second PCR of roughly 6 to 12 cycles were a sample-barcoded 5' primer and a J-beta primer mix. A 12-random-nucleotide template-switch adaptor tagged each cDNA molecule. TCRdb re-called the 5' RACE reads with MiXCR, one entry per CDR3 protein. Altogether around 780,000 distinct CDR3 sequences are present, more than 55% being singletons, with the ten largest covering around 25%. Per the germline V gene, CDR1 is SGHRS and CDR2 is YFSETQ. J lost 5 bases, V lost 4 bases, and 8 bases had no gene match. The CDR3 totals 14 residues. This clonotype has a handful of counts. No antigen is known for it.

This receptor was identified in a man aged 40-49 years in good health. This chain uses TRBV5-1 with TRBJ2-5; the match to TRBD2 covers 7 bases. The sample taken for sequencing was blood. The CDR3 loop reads CASSGGSGGETQYF. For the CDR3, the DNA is TGCGCCAGCAGCGGCGGGAGCGGCGGCGAGACCCAGTACTTC.